These 16 T cell receptor beta chains came from one sample sequenced in a study of shared clonotypes between healthy human individuals. Some clones are missing from TCRdb's copy, which holds only in-frame ones; the method was immunoSEQ multiplex PCR. Among 1.5 million to 2.5 million clones listed, about 95% were seen once. CD45RO-negative, CCR7-positively selected cells formed the naive CD8 fraction, excluding terminally differentiated effector memory CD45RA+ cells. The sequenced sample consisted of naive CD8+ T cells sorted from blood. These receptors originate from a man younger than 35 in good health.

V usage is TRBV7-9 and J usage is TRBJ2-1, with a weak D call TRBD2 (5 bases). From germline, CDR1 is SEHNR and CDR2 FQNEAQ (reference sequence). There are 14 residues in the CDR3. The V end was cut by 1 base, the J end by 4 bases, with 8 bases between. The CDR3 coding sequence is TGTGCCAGCAGCTTAGTTACTAGATACAATGAGCAGTTCTTC. Amino acid sequence: CASSLVTRYNEQFF.

The V and J genes are TRBV5-5 and TRBJ2-2; D ambiguous. There are 18 residues in the CDR3. V lost 1 base, J lost 4 bases, and 20 bases lay in between. The germline V gene has CDR1 SGHKS and CDR2 YYEKEE (reference sequence). CDR3 DNA sequence: TGTGCCAGCAGCTTGTTTGATAGGGTATTGGCGGTCACCGGGGAGCTGTTTTTT. Amino acid sequence: CASSLFDRVLAVTGELFF.

This chain connects TRBV29-1 to TRBJ1-4; D gene uncertain. Per the germline V gene, CDR1 is SQVTM and CDR2 is ANQGSEA. The V end was cut by 3 bases, the J end by 6 bases, with 11 bases between. The CDR3 is 13 amino acids. CDR3 DNA sequence: TGCAGCGTTGATGCGGGAGAGGATGAAAAACTGTTTTTT. Protein sequence: CSVDAGEDEKLFF.

This chain uses TRBV4-2 with TRBJ2-7; D remains ambiguous. V lost 3 bases, J lost 3 bases, and 9 bases lay in between. The CDR3 sequence is 13 residues long. Germline assignment: CDR1 LGHNA and CDR2 YNFKEQ. CDR3 region: CASSQGFGYEQYF. The CDR3 bases are TGTGCCAGCAGCCAGGGTTTCGGCTACGAGCAGTACTTC.

V is TRBV5-1 and J is TRBJ1-1; D not resolved. The CDR3 has 12 residues. The V end lost 3 bases, the J end lost 7 bases, and 10 bases lay between the germline ends. Germline V gene sequence: CDR1 SGHRS, CDR2 YFSETQ. CDR3 region: CASSSPMSEAFF. Written as DNA, the CDR3 is TGCGCCAGCAGCTCGCCTATGAGTGAAGCTTTCTTT. The complete variable domain, with remaining parts taken from reference TRBV5-1 and TRBJ1-1, reads KAGVTQTPRYLIKTRGQQVTLSCSPISGHRSVSWYQQTPGQGLQFLFEYFSETQRNKGNFPGRFSGRQFSNSRSEMNVSTLELGDSALYLCASSSPMSEAFFGQGTRLTVV.

The J gene is TRBJ2-1, the V gene TRBV10-2; tentatively, D is TRBD1 or TRBD2 (6 bases each). V shed 0 bases and J shed 3 bases, with 12 bases lying between them. CDR1 is WSHSY, CDR2 SAAADI, per germline. This CDR3 is 16 amino acids long. The CDR3 bases are TGCGCCAGCAGTGAGTCAGGGGGGTCCCACTACAATGAGCAGTTCTTC. As protein: CASSESGGSHYNEQFF.

The V call is TRBV5-5, the J call TRBJ2-7, with 10 bases that match TRBD1. Germline loops: CDR1 SGHKS, CDR2 YYEKEE (reference sequence). With 4 bases clipped from V and 6 bases from J, the junction kept 7 bases outside the gene matches. The CDR3 spans 14 residues. For the CDR3, the DNA is TGTGCCAGCAGCCTCGGACAGGGGGGGCCCGAGCAGTACTTC. Residues: CASSLGQGGPEQYF.

On this clone: Other DNA sequences within the sample encode an identical CDR3. The chain joins TRBV9 to TRBJ2-7, with 8 bases lining up with TRBD2. The CDR3 runs to 15 residues. Unmatched junction bases numbered 5, after V lost 0 bases and J lost 3 bases. The germline V gene encodes CDR1 SGDLS and CDR2 YYNGEE. Here the CDR3 reads CASSVGGSGIYEQYF. For the CDR3, the DNA is TGTGCCAGCAGCGTAGGGGGTAGCGGGATCTACGAGCAGTACTTC.

The CDR3 sequence: CASSQDGGAGELFF. The CDR3 DNA reads TGCGCCAGCAGCCAAGATGGGGGCGCCGGGGAGCTGTTTTTT. The V call is TRBV4-3, the J call TRBJ2-2, with D tentatively TRBD1 (6 bases). Germline CDR1 LGHNA, CDR2 YSLEER. Deletions cut 0 bases from V and 6 bases from J, with 8 bases between. The CDR3 consists of 14 residues.

J is TRBJ2-3 and V is TRBV7-6; D is undetermined. Deletions cut 5 bases from V and 5 bases from J, with 17 bases between. This CDR3 has 15 residues. The V gene's germline CDR1 is SGHVS and CDR2 FNYEAQ. The CDR3 sequence is CASSRTQAKGDTQYF. DNA for the CDR3: TGTGCCAGCAGCCGGACCCAAGCGAAGGGAGATACGCAGTATTTT.

Here the CDR3 DNA reads TGCGCCAGCAGCCAAGAAAGCTCGGACACTGAAGCTTTCTTT. Translating gives CASSQESSDTEAFF. The V call is TRBV4-1, the J call TRBJ1-1; no clear D. Trimming took off 0 bases at V and 3 bases at J, with 8 bases between the two ends. The CDR3 sequence is 14 residues long. Germline-derived CDR1 and CDR2 are MGHRA and YSYEKL.

The chain employs TRBV7-9 and TRBJ2-7; TRBD2 agrees at 9 bases. Germline assignment: CDR1 SEHNR and CDR2 FQNEAQ (reference sequence). Trimming cost V 1 base and J 3 bases; bases outside gene matches: 4. The CDR3 is 15 amino acids. The CDR3 region has the DNA TGTGCCAGCAGCTTAGGGACTAGCGCTGGCTACGAGCAGTACTTC. Its translation: CASSLGTSAGYEQYF.

J is TRBJ2-7 and V is TRBV28; possible D gene TRBD1, 5 bases. The CDR3 totals 14 residues. The ends were cut back, 3 bases at V and 5 bases at J, with 14 bases in the middle. CDR1 and CDR2 from the germline V gene are MDHEN and SYDVKM. CDR3 in amino acids: CASSFIGVLDEQYF. CDR3 DNA: TGTGCCAGCAGTTTTATAGGGGTCCTAGACGAGCAGTACTTC.

This chain joins TRBV7-9 and TRBJ2-7; D gene unclear. This CDR3 comprises 15 residues. V shed 2 bases and J shed 5 bases, with 16 bases lying between them. Germline V gene sequence: CDR1 SEHNR, CDR2 FQNEAQ (reference sequence). CDR3 residues: CASSLPIRIGDEQYF. In DNA form, the CDR3 reads TGTGCCAGCAGCTTACCGATTCGAATTGGGGACGAGCAGTACTTC.

Worth noting for this clone: In the same sample, other DNA sequences code for this CDR3. V gene TRBV27 combines with J gene TRBJ1-1; D unclear. This CDR3 is built from 13 residues. The germline V gene has CDR1 MNHEY and CDR2 SMNVEV (reference sequence). Trimming left V 1 base short and J 6 bases short, with 9 bases between. Here the CDR3 DNA reads TGTGCCAGCAGTTTATTGCCGGGAGCTGAAGCTTTCTTT. This codes for CASSLLPGAEAFF.

This sequence joins TRBV27 and TRBJ2-7; D is unresolved. Trimming cost V 5 bases and J 3 bases, with 14 bases left between them. Germline CDR1 MNHEY, CDR2 SMNVEV (reference sequence). The CDR3 sequence is 14 residues long. CDR3 DNA: TGTGCCAGCAGTCTAAGGTCATGGGGCTACGAGCAGTACTTC. This encodes CASSLRSWGYEQYF.